A single sample gave rise to the 20 T cell receptor beta chains below, sequenced in a study of T-cell memory formation after mild COVID-19. TCRdb used MiXCR to reprocess the 5' RACE reads, holding one entry per CDR3 protein. Of approximately 150,000 distinct CDR3 sequences listed, around 15% are singletons. Input material: PBMCs or a T cell subset sorted from them (not recorded which). The receptors were gathered from an adult woman who had mild COVID-19 (a few samples of this study predate the infection). Cell type and time point are not known.

The J gene is TRBJ2-7, the V gene TRBV7-9; TRBD1 might be the D (5 bases). V was pared by 1 base and J by 6 bases, with 10 bases between. The CDR3 loop spans 13 amino acids. Germline-derived CDR1 and CDR2 are SEHNR and FQNEAQ (reference sequence). CDR3 sequence reads: CASSLGFQGEQYF. Written as DNA, the CDR3 is TGTGCCAGCAGCTTAGGGTTCCAGGGCGAGCAGTACTTC.

This clonotype was seen a few times. The chain uses TRBV6-5 and TRBJ2-3; TRBD2 is a possible D gene (7 bases). V dropped 0 bases and J dropped 1 base, with 20 bases sitting between them. Germline CDR1 MNHEY, CDR2 SVGAGI. The CDR3 runs to 19 residues. CDR3 DNA sequence: TGTGCCAGCAGTTACTCGAGGGCGGGGGCACACTTTCGCACAGATACGCAGTATTTT. The encoded protein is CASSYSRAGAHFRTDTQYF.

This clonotype was seen ten or more times. This chain links TRBV6-5 with TRBJ2-7, with D perhaps being TRBD1 or TRBD2 (5 bases each). The CDR3 has 13 residues. From germline, CDR1 is MNHEY and CDR2 SVGAGI. V dropped 0 bases and J dropped 3 bases, with 6 bases sitting between them. In DNA, the CDR3 is TGTGCCAGCAGTTACTCGGGACGCTACGAGCAGTACTTC. The encoded protein is CASSYSGRYEQYF.

The chain combines TRBV5-1 with TRBJ2-1, with 14 bases fitting TRBD2. Unmatched junction bases numbered 6, after V lost 4 bases and J lost 15 bases. Germline CDR1 is SGHRS and CDR2 is YFSETQ. CDR3 length: 13 residues. The CDR3 loop is CASSVTSGRERFF. The CDR3, as DNA: TGCGCCAGCAGCGTGACTAGCGGGAGGGAGAGGTTCTTC. The whole variable domain, filled in from reference TRBV5-1 and TRBJ2-1, reads KAGVTQTPRYLIKTRGQQVTLSCSPISGHRSVSWYQQTPGQGLQFLFEYFSETQRNKGNFPGRFSGRQFSNSRSEMNVSTLELGDSALYLCASSVTSGRERFFGPGTRLTVL.

This clonotype was recorded a few times. V is TRBV10-3 and J is TRBJ2-5, with D uncertain. Trimming shortened V by 0 bases and J by 3 bases, and 2 bases separated the two germline ends. This CDR3 has 12 amino acids. Germline V CDR1 and CDR2: ENHRY, SYGVKD. CDR3 nucleotide sequence: TGTGCCATCAGTGAGTCGGAAGAGACCCAGTACTTC. This gives the protein CAISESEETQYF.

This chain links TRBV19 with TRBJ2-7; 9 bases fit TRBD1. Germline V gene data show CDR1 as LNHDA and CDR2 as SQIVND (reference sequence). With 4 bases clipped from V and 5 bases from J, the junction kept 12 bases outside the gene matches. The CDR3 runs to 16 residues. CDR3 nucleotides: TGTGCCAGTAGTAAGGGACAGGGATTGTCTTACCACGAGCAGTACTTC. Translation: CASSKGQGLSYHEQYF.

In this sample, this clonotype turned up a few times. The rearrangement uses TRBV10-3 and TRBJ2-2; D call uncertain. CDR3 length: 12 residues. Trimming removed 2 bases at V and 6 bases at J, with 4 bases between. Germline CDR1 and CDR2: ENHRY and SYGVKD. CDR3: CAISEGPGELFF. As DNA, the CDR3 is TGTGCCATCAGTGAGGGCCCCGGGGAGCTGTTTTTT.

In its sample, this clonotype was seen a few times. The chain employs TRBV6-6 and TRBJ1-6; D is unresolved. The CDR3 runs 17 residues. V was pared by 6 bases and J by 10 bases, with 25 bases between. The germline gives CDR1 MNHNY, CDR2 SVGAGI (reference sequence). The CDR3 reads CASSPTRDESKRSPLHF. The CDR3 DNA reads TGTGCCAGCAGCCCTACCCGGGATGAGAGTAAACGGTCACCCCTCCACTTT.

This clonotype was seen only a few times. V and J are TRBV4-3 and TRBJ2-1; TRBD2 matches at 7 bases. The V gene's germline CDR1 is LGHNA and CDR2 YSLEER. The trim removed 6 bases at V and 2 bases at J, leaving 4 bases unmatched. The CDR3 is 14 amino acids. The CDR3 DNA sequence: TGCGCCAGCAGTCCTGCGGGAGCCTACAATGAGCAGTTCTTC. Protein sequence: CASSPAGAYNEQFF.

In this sample, this clonotype turned up a few times. The gene calls are TRBV19 and TRBJ1-1; D ambiguous. V lost 5 bases to trimming and J lost 7 bases, with 11 bases between them. The length of the CDR3 is 12 residues. CDR1 LNHDA and CDR2 SQIVND come from the germline V gene (reference sequence). The CDR3 DNA sequence: TGTGCCAGTAGTCTCACAGCCTATGAAGCTTTCTTT. It encodes CASSLTAYEAFF.

This clonotype has a handful of counts. The chain employs TRBV6-2 or TRBV6-3 and TRBJ2-1, with D perhaps given as TRBD1 or TRBD2 (5 bases each). In germline, CDR1 is MNHEY, CDR2 SVGEGT. CDR3 size: 15 residues. V lost 2 bases, J lost 7 bases, and 15 bases lay in between. CDR3 nucleotide sequence: TGTGCCAGCAGTTACCCCTTGGGACGGGGAAATGAGCAGTTCTTC. This sequence encodes CASSYPLGRGNEQFF.

The rearrangement links TRBV6-5 to TRBJ1-1; D not resolved. V was pared by 7 bases and J by 7 bases, with 7 bases between. CDR1 is MNHEY and CDR2 is SVGAGI in the germline V gene. The CDR3 runs 10 residues. The CDR3 bases are TGTGCCAGCATAGCTAGTGAAGCTTTCTTT. Translated: CASIASEAFF.

The sample holds many counts of this clonotype. This chain joins TRBV9 and TRBJ2-7; D is ambiguous. This CDR3 spans 15 amino acids. Germline V CDR1 and CDR2: SGDLS, YYNGEE. V was pared by 4 bases and J by 5 bases, with 19 bases between. In DNA form, the CDR3 reads TGTGCCAGCAGCCGTACGGGCAGCTTGGCCGACGAGCAGTACTTC. It translates to CASSRTGSLADEQYF.

The gene calls are TRBV6-5 and TRBJ1-5; 10 nucleotides align to TRBD1. CDR3 length: 15 amino acids. Looked up from germline, CDR1 is MNHEY and CDR2 is SVGAGI. V dropped 5 bases and J dropped 6; count of bases not matched to a gene: 7. DNA for the CDR3: TGTGCCAGCAGTGAGATGGGACAGGGGATTCAGCCCCAGCATTTT. This gives the protein CASSEMGQGIQPQHF.

The J gene is TRBJ1-6, the V gene TRBV5-1; D is undetermined. V was shortened by 4 bases and J by 8 bases, with 10 bases between the two germline ends. The CDR3 is 13 residues long. Germline CDR1 and CDR2: SGHRS and YFSETQ. CDR3 DNA sequence: TGCGCCAGCAGCGGATTGCCCGATTCACCCCTCCACTTT. This encodes CASSGLPDSPLHF.

In its sample, this clonotype was seen a few times. The V gene is TRBV3-1, the J gene TRBJ1-2, with D possibly matching TRBD1 (5 bases). The germline V gene encodes CDR1 LGHDT and CDR2 YNNKEL (reference sequence). This CDR3 has 17 amino acids. Trimming shortened V by 0 bases and J by 5 bases, and 19 bases separated the two germline ends. CDR3 nucleotide sequence: TGTGCCAGCAGCCAAGATAGATGGCCAGGGTTATTATATGGCTACACCTTC. Its translation is CASSQDRWPGLLYGYTF.

This clonotype was seen more than once but under ten times. The gene calls are TRBV7-3 and TRBJ2-6, with 7 bases lining up with TRBD2. V trimming: 4 bases; J trimming: 0 bases; junction bases outside the gene matches: 3. CDR3 length: 16 residues. Germline CDR1 SGHTA, CDR2 FQGTGA. CDR3 protein: CASSSSGVSGANVLTF. The CDR3 DNA sequence: TGTGCCAGCAGCTCAAGCGGGGTCTCTGGGGCCAACGTCCTGACTTTC.

The chain couples TRBV24-1 to TRBJ2-1, with TRBD2 matching over 11 bases. With 5 bases clipped from V and 4 bases from J, the junction kept 6 bases outside the gene matches. Germline assignment: CDR1 KGHDR and CDR2 SFDVKD. The CDR3 is made up of 16 amino acids. The CDR3 protein is CATSVQTSGTYNEQFF. The CDR3, as DNA: TGTGCCACCAGTGTCCAGACTAGCGGGACTTACAATGAGCAGTTCTTC.

This clonotype was counted a few times. The chain carries TRBV7-3 and TRBJ2-3; D may correspond to TRBD1 or TRBD2 (5 bases each). V was cut by 5 bases and J by 4 bases, with 10 bases left in between. Germline assignment: CDR1 SGHTA and CDR2 FQGTGA. The CDR3 loop spans 13 amino acids. The CDR3 protein is CASSAQGPDTQYF. As DNA, the CDR3 is TGTGCCAGCAGCGCGCAGGGACCAGATACGCAGTATTTT.

The chain couples TRBV5-5 to TRBJ2-7; TRBD1 matches 9 bases. Germline values: CDR1 SGHKS, CDR2 YYEKEE (reference sequence). The CDR3 totals 12 residues. The V gene end was trimmed by 6 bases and the J gene end by 10 bases; junction bases not matched to a gene: 8. This chain's CDR3 is CASKFQGQGQYF. CDR3 sequence (DNA): TGTGCCAGCAAGTTCCAGGGACAGGGACAGTACTTC.